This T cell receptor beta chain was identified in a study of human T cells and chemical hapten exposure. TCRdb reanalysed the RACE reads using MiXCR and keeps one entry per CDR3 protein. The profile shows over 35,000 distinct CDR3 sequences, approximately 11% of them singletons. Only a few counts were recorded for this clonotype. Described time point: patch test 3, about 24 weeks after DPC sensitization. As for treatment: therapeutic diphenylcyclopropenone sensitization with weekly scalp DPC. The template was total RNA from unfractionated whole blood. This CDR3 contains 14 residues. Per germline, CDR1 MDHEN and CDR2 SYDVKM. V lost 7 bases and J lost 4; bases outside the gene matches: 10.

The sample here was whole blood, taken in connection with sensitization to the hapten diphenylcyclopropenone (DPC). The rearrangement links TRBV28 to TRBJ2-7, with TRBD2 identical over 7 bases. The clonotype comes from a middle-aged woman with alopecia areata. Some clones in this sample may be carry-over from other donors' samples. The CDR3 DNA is TGTGCCAGCACCCAAGGACTGGGACTATACGAGCAGTACTTC. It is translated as CASTQGLGLYEQYF. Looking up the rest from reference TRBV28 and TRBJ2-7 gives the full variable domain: DVKVTQSSRYLVKRTGEKVFLECVQDMDHENMFWYRQDPGLGLRLIYFSYDVKMKEKGDIPEGYSVSREKKERFSLILESASTNQTSMYLCASTQGLGLYEQYFGPGTRLTVT.